This TCR beta chain was retrieved from a study of blood T cells in healthy people across ages. Germline CDR1 reads DFQATT; CDR2 reads SNEGSKA (reference sequence). The trim removed 3 bases at V and 1 base at J, leaving 5 bases unmatched. The CDR3 has 14 amino acids. A word on this clonotype: Its antigen remains unknown.

Primed by a sample-barcoded 5' primer and a J-beta primer mix, a second PCR proceeded for roughly 6 to 12 cycles. TCRdb recomputed calls from the 5' RACE reads with MiXCR, one row per CDR3 protein. Altogether some 1.5 million distinct CDR3 sequences are present, 28% being singletons, with the ten largest covering 7.7%. Study-level findings and limits: Donors of long life had a larger count of naive CD4+ cells and greater diversity than aged donors.

This TCR was sampled from a woman aged 25 to 39 in good health. The sequenced sample consisted of blood. The chain uses TRBV20-1 and TRBJ1-1, with TRBD1 matching over 7 bases. CDR3 region: CSARKGAANTEAFF. CDR3 in DNA: TGCAGTGCTAGGAAGGGGGCAGCGAACACTGAAGCTTTCTTT.